These 16 T cell receptor beta chains share one sample of origin, sequenced in a study of OX40 agonist ivuxolimab in advanced cancers. Here immunoSEQ multiplex PCR was the method, and the copy in TCRdb shows in-frame clones only, minus some. The sample has about 77,000 clones, less than 90% seen once. The sequences come from CD4+ or CD8+ T cells sorted from blood, collected in a trial of the OX40 agonist ivuxolimab. These receptor sequences come from an adult with an advanced solid tumor such as melanoma, head and neck, liver or kidney cancer.

The V and J genes are TRBV19 and TRBJ1-4; D unclear. Trimming pared 4 bases from V and 3 bases from J, leaving 9 bases between. The CDR3 has 14 residues. The germline V gene has CDR1 LNHDA and CDR2 SQIVND (reference sequence). The CDR3 nucleotides are TGTGCCAGTAGTAGTGCGGGGTCTAATGAAAAACTGTTTTTT. Its protein product is CASSSAGSNEKLFF.

Remarks on this clone: Sequence at one end of the junction differs from germline and may be a read error. This chain uses TRBV5-1 with TRBJ1-5; D gene uncertain. Per the germline V gene, CDR1 is SGHRS and CDR2 is YFSETQ. CDR3 length equals 15 residues. CDR3 region: CASRTRALPNQPQHF. Written as DNA, the CDR3 is TGTGCCAGCAGGACCCGGGCATTGCCCAATCAGCCCCAGCATTTT. Complete variable domain (other parts from reference TRBV5-1 and TRBJ1-5): KAGVTQTPRYLIKTRGQQVTLSCSPISGHRSVSWYQQTPGQGLQFLFEYFSETQRNKGNFPGRFSGRQFSNSRSEMNVSTLELGDSALYLCASRTRALPNQPQHFGDGTRLSIL.

The chain uses TRBV23-1 and TRBJ1-1, with 7 bases aligning to TRBD1. TRBV23-1 is noted as an ORF with a role that remains uncertain. The CDR3 spans 15 residues. Trimming took 4 bases from V and 1 from J; bases not matched to a gene: 6. The CDR3, as DNA: TGCGCCAGCAGTCCGGAGACAGGGTCGAACACTGAAGCTTTCTTT. Translation: CASSPETGSNTEAFF.

The CDR3 coding sequence is TGTGCCAGCAGCTTGAGCGGGGGGAGATCACCCCTCCACTTT. Residues: CASSLSGGRSPLHF. V is TRBV5-4 and J is TRBJ1-6; maybe TRBD1 (5 bases). Trimming left V 1 base short and J 10 bases short, with 12 bases between. Looked up from germline, CDR1 is SGHNT and CDR2 is YYREEE (reference sequence). The length of the CDR3 is 14 residues.

V usage is TRBV5-1 and J usage is TRBJ1-2; 8 bases fit TRBD1. The CDR3 covers 13 residues. V dropped 4 bases and J dropped 6; count of bases not matched to a gene: 5. CDR1 is SGHRS, CDR2 YFSETQ, per germline. The CDR3 DNA reads TGCGCCAGCAGCCCAGGACAGGGTGATGGCTACACCTTC. Translation: CASSPGQGDGYTF. The whole variable domain, remainder taken from reference TRBV5-1 and TRBJ1-2, is KAGVTQTPRYLIKTRGQQVTLSCSPISGHRSVSWYQQTPGQGLQFLFEYFSETQRNKGNFPGRFSGRQFSNSRSEMNVSTLELGDSALYLCASSPGQGDGYTFGSGTRLTVV.

This clone is a singleton in its sample. This rearrangement joins TRBV30 to TRBJ1-6; no definite D call. Germline CDR1 GTSNPN, CDR2 SVGIG (reference sequence). V dropped 1 base and J dropped 7 bases, with 8 bases sitting between them. This CDR3 spans 13 amino acids. The CDR3 reads CAWSASRNSPLHF. The CDR3 DNA reads as TGTGCCTGGAGTGCCTCACGCAATTCACCCCTCCACTTT.

This clone was detected once. This sequence joins TRBV7-6 and TRBJ2-5; D perhaps matches TRBD2 (6 bases). Deletions cut 3 bases from V and 4 bases from J, with 15 bases between. Germline CDR1 and CDR2: SGHVS and FNYEAQ. CDR3 length: 15 residues. The CDR3 here is CASSFGGTVGETQYF. The CDR3 coding sequence is TGTGCCAGCAGCTTTGGCGGGACGGTGGGAGAGACCCAGTACTTC.

The chain recombines TRBV2 with TRBJ1-1, with 8 bases matching TRBD1. The CDR3 spans 13 residues. V was pared by 6 bases and J by 7 bases, with 7 bases of the junction left unmatched. Germline V gene sequence: CDR1 SNHLY, CDR2 FYNNEI. The CDR3 coding sequence is TGTGCCAGCAGCGCGACAGGGGAGCTTGAAGCTTTCTTT. This gives the protein CASSATGELEAFF.

The gene calls are TRBV6-5 and TRBJ1-1; D remains ambiguous. V gave up 0 bases and J gave up 2 bases, with 7 bases separating them. The CDR3 is made up of 14 amino acids. CDR1 and CDR2 from the germline V gene are MNHEY and SVGAGI. The CDR3 here is CASSYSWVNTEAFF. DNA for the CDR3: TGTGCCAGCAGTTACTCATGGGTAAACACTGAAGCTTTCTTT.

This sequence joins TRBV6-5 and TRBJ2-6; D is unclear. The CDR3 length is 15 residues. Trimming removed 2 bases at V and 0 bases at J, with 5 bases between. CDR1 is MNHEY and CDR2 is SVGAGI in the germline V gene. In DNA, the CDR3 is TGTGCCAGCAGTTACGGTCGCTCTGGGGCCAACGTCCTGACTTTC. Amino acid sequence: CASSYGRSGANVLTF.

This clone came up once. The CDR3 sequence is CASSYGNNEQFF. The CDR3 DNA reads as TGTGCCAGCAGTTACGGCAACAATGAGCAGTTCTTC. The chain is built from TRBV11-2 and TRBJ2-1; no clear D. V was cut by 6 bases and J by 5 bases, with 8 bases left in between. Germline V lookup: CDR1 SGHAT, CDR2 FQNNGV. CDR3 size: 12 residues.

V is TRBV14 and J is TRBJ2-1; no definite D call. V was clipped by 0 bases and J by 0 bases, with 18 bases between them. The CDR3 contains 19 residues. The germline CDR1 and CDR2 sequences are SGHDN and FVKESK. The CDR3 sequence is CASSQDGVLAVSSYNEQFF. The CDR3 bases are TGTGCCAGCAGCCAAGATGGAGTCTTGGCAGTAAGCTCCTACAATGAGCAGTTCTTC.

The V gene is TRBV6-5, the J gene TRBJ1-1, with D uncertain. V gave up 9 bases and J gave up 3 bases, with 14 bases separating them. The V gene's germline CDR1 is MNHEY and CDR2 SVGAGI. The CDR3 runs 13 residues. The CDR3 sequence: CASQRARYTEAFF. The CDR3 DNA reads as TGTGCCAGTCAACGGGCCAGATACACTGAAGCTTTCTTT.

The J gene is TRBJ2-2, the V gene TRBV4-2; a possible D gene is TRBD2 (6 bases). The germline gives CDR1 LGHNA, CDR2 YNFKEQ. V lost 4 bases to trimming and J lost 7 bases, with 22 bases between them. The CDR3 sequence is 17 residues long. For the CDR3, the DNA is TGTGCCAGCAGCCCGGGCGGTCGGGGGTCGAGGAACGGGGAGCTGTTTTTT. It is translated as CASSPGGRGSRNGELFF.

V gene TRBV30 combines with J gene TRBJ2-5; 12 nucleotides align to TRBD2. CDR3 length: 14 amino acids. Germline CDR1 reads GTSNPN; CDR2 reads SVGIG (reference sequence). The junction had 5 bases not matched to a gene; V was cut back by 8 bases and J by 1 base. The CDR3 region has the DNA TGTGCCAGTACTAGCGGGGGGCTCCAAGAGACCCAGTACTTC. Translation gives CASTSGGLQETQYF.

The chain is built from TRBV11-2 and TRBJ2-3, with 10 bases lining up with TRBD1. CDR1 is SGHAT and CDR2 is FQNNGV in the germline V gene. Trimming cost V 5 bases and J 3 bases; bases outside gene matches: 5. This CDR3 spans 15 amino acids. CDR3 amino acids: CASSPGQGLTDTQYF. CDR3 nucleotide sequence: TGTGCCAGCAGCCCGGGACAGGGGCTTACAGATACGCAGTATTTT.